A selection of T cell receptor beta chains follows, all from one sample in a study of T cell responses to AZD1222 COVID-19 vaccine. This table comes from immunoSEQ multiplex PCR, and its TCRdb copy is limited to in-frame clones, with some not included. The sample has hundreds of thousands of clones, 85% to 95% seen once. The specimen was peripheral blood, collected on day 0 of MenACWY control vaccination. The source of these receptors is an adult in good health. Each CDR3 is given with its conserved first and last residue. The D gene is left open where the match is weak. Size tells how often a clone was seen (once, few, many) or the class of an expanded clone, and some rows leave it out.

d_call,j_call,cdr3_length,clone_size,v_call,cdr3_aa,cdr3_nt
.,TRBJ1-1,13,.,TRBV12-3/TRBV12-4,CASSFIRNTEAFF,TGTGCCAGCAGTTTTATTAGGAACACTGAAGCTTTCTTT
TRBD1,TRBJ1-5,16,.,TRBV18,CASSTGGPYSNQPQHF,TGTGCCAGCTCAACAGGGGGCCCTTATAGCAATCAGCCCCAGCATTTT
.,TRBJ2-2,18,.,TRBV19,CASSTRFAGADNTGELFF,TGTGCCAGTAGTACTCGCTTCGCGGGGGCCGACAACACCGGGGAGCTGTTTTTT
.,TRBJ1-2,16,once,TRBV4-1,CASSQDGAGIDYGYTF,TGCGCCAGCAGCCAAGATGGCGCGGGGATAGACTATGGCTACACCTTC
TRBD1,TRBJ1-4,15,.,TRBV4-3,CASSQEGQGYGKLFF,TGCGCCAGCAGCCAAGAGGGACAGGGTTACGGAAAACTGTTTTTT
.,TRBJ2-2,13,.,TRBV24-1,CATSDPTAGELFF,TGTGCCACCAGTGATCCGACAGCTGGGGAGCTGTTTTTT
TRBD1,TRBJ1-5,15,once,TRBV6-6,CASSYTGQGGQPQHF,TGTGCCAGCAGTTACACGGGACAGGGAGGGCAGCCCCAGCATTTT
TRBD1,TRBJ2-4,13,.,TRBV19,CASSEGQGNIQYF,TGTGCCAGTAGTGAAGGACAGGGGAACATTCAGTACTTC
TRBD1,TRBJ2-1,17,once,TRBV27,CASSLSYYRGLGNEQFF,TGTGCCAGCAGTTTATCCTATTACAGGGGGCTTGGCAATGAGCAGTTCTTC
.,TRBJ1-4,13,.,TRBV7-3,CASSFRVGEKLFF,TGTGCCAGCAGCTTTCGGGTGGGAGAAAAACTGTTTTTT
.,TRBJ1-1,15,.,TRBV6-5,CASSPPGSGNTEAFF,TGTGCCAGCAGTCCCCCCGGTTCAGGGAACACTGAAGCTTTCTTT
TRBD1,TRBJ1-4,13,once,TRBV18,CASRRGPNEKLFF,TGTGCCAGCCGCAGGGGGCCGAATGAAAAACTGTTTTTT